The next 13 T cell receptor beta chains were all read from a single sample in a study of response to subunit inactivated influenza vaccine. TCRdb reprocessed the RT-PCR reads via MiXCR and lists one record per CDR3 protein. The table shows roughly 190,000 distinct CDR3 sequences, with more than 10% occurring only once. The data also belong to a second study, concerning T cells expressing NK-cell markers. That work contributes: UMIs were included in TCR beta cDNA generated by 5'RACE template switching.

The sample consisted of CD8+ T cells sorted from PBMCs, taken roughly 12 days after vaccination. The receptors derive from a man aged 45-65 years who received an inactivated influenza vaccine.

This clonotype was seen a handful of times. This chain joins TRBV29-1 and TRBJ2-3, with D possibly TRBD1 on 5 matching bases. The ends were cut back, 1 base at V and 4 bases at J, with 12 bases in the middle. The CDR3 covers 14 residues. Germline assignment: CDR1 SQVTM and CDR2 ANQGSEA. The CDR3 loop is CSVEGGRDSDTQYF. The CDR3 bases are TGCAGCGTTGAAGGGGGCAGGGATTCAGATACGCAGTATTTT.

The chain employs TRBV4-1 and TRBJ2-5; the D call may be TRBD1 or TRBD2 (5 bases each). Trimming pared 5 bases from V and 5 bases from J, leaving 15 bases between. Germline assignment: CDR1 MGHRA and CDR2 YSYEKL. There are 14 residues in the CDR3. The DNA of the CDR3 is TGCGCCAGCAGCAAGTCAAGCGGACACGAGACCCAGTACTTC. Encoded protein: CASSKSSGHETQYF.

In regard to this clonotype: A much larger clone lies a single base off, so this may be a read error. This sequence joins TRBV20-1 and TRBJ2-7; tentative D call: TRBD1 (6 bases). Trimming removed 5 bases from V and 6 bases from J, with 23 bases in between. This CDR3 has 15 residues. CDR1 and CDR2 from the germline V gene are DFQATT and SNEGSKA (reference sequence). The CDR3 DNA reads TGCAGTGCTCCCTGGGGGCGGACAGATTCATGCGAGCAGTACTTC. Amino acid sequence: CSAPWGRTDSCEQYF.

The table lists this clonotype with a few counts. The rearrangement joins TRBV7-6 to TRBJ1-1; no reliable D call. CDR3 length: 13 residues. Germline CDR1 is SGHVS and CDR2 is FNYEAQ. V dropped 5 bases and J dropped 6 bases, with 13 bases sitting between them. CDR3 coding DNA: TGTGCCAGCAGCCCTTCGGTCCATGCTGAAGCTTTCTTT. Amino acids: CASSPSVHAEAFF.

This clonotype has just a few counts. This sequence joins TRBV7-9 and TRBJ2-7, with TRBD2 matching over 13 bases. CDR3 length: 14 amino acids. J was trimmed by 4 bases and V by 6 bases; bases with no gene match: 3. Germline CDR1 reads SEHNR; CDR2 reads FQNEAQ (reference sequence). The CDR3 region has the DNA TGTGCCAGCAGACCGACTAGCGGGAGGTACGAGCAGTACTTC. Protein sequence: CASRPTSGRYEQYF.

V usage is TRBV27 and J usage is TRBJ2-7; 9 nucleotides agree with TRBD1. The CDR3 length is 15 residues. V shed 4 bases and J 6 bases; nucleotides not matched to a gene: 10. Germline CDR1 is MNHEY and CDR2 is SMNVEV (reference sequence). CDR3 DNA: TGTGCCAGCAGTTCGAGCGGGACAGGGCCCCTCGAGCAGTACTTC. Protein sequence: CASSSSGTGPLEQYF.

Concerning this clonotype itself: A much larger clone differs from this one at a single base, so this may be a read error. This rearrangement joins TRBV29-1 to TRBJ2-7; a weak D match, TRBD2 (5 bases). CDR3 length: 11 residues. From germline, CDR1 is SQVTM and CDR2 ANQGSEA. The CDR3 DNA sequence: TGCAGCGTGGAGGACGGCTACGAGCTGTACTTC. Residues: CSVEDGYELYF.

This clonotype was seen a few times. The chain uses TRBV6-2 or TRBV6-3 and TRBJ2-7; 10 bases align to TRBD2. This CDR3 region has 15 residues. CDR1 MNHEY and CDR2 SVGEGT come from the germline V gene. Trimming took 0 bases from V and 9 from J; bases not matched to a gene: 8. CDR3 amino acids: CASSYSPTSGLGQYF. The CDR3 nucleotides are TGTGCCAGCAGTTACTCACCGACTAGCGGGCTCGGGCAGTACTTC.

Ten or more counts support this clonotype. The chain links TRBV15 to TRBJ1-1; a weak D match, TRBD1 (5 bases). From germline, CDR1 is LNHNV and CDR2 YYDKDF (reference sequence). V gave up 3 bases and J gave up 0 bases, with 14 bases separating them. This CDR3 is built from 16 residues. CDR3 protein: CATSSTRQSMNTEAFF. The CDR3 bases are TGTGCCACCAGCAGTACCCGACAGTCGATGAACACTGAAGCTTTCTTT.

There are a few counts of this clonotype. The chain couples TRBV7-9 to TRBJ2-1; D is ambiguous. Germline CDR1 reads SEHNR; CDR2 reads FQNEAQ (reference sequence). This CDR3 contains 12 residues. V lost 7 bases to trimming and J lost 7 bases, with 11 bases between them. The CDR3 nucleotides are TGTGCCAGCACCCCGGTTAGTAATGAGCAGTTCTTC. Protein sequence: CASTPVSNEQFF.

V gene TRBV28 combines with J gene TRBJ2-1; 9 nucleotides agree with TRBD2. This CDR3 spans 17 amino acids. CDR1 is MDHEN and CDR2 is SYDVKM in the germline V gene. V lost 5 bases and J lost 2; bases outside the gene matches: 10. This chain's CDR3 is CASSQEGLAAAYNEQFF. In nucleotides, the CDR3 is TGTGCCAGCAGTCAAGAGGGACTAGCTGCCGCCTACAATGAGCAGTTCTTC.

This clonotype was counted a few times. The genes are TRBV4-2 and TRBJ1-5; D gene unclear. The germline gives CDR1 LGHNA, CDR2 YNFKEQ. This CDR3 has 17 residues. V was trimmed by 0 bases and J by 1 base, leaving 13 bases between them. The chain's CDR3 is CASSQDGEGLSNQPQHF. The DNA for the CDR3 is TGTGCCAGCAGCCAAGATGGGGAGGGCCTAAGCAATCAGCCCCAGCATTTT.

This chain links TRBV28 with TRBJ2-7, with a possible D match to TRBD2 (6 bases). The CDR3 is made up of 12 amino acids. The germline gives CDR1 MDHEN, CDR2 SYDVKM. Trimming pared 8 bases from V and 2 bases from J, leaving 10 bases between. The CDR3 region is CASGRGAYEQYF. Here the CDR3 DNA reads TGTGCCAGCGGGCGGGGAGCCTACGAGCAGTACTTC.